The TCR beta chain under discussion was sequenced for a study of shared clonotypes between healthy human individuals. Overall study results and limits: Shared clonotypes across all four donors exceeded non-shared ones in generation probability. The low donor count limited represented genetic and exposure-history diversity.

The CDR3 extends over 16 amino acids. Unmatched junction bases numbered 8, after V lost 1 base and J lost 6 bases. Germline CDR1 SGHRS, CDR2 YFSETQ. CD45RA-negative memory and CD45RA+ naive subsets were split from the CD4+ cells. Every subset had its genomic DNA shared out evenly among several immunoSEQ plates. Sequencing was performed with immunoSEQ multiplex PCR; in TCRdb, only in-frame clones are kept and a portion is missing. The sample carries hundreds of thousands of clones, about 74% recorded once. For this clone: Antigen unknown.

This receptor was taken from a woman aged 25 to 39 in good health. The chain links TRBV5-1 to TRBJ2-2; TRBD2 matches 8 bases. The sequenced material came from memory CD4+ T cells sorted from blood. Subset of the sample: CD45RA-negative fraction. The CDR3 spells CASSLFGTSLSGELFF. The CDR3 coding sequence is TGCGCCAGCAGCTTGTTTGGGACTAGTCTTTCCGGGGAGCTGTTTTTT.